The sample holds a few counts of the clone carrying this TCR beta chain. What it recognizes is unknown. The data stem from a study of T-cell reconstitution after alpha-beta-depleted transplantation in children. Overall study findings and caveats: There were some patients whose high TCRbeta diversity at day 60 came from surviving recipient T cells and thymic progenitors. Expanded graft clones, several hundred of them, were reportedly the source of alpha-beta T cells about two months after transplant. Diversity and T-cell counts at one year after transplant derived mostly from new T cells.

A library of TCRbeta sequences, prepared with unique molecular identifiers, was generated. From the PCR reads, TCRdb called clonotypes with MiXCR, one entry per CDR3 protein. Of about 980,000 distinct CDR3 sequences in the sample, around 30% were seen once. This CDR3 is 15 amino acids long. The sequenced sample was PBMCs, mostly from graft donor cells, obtained 360 days after TCRalphabeta/CD19-depleted stem cell transplant. The chain has TRBV12-3 or TRBV12-4 and TRBJ2-5; weak D call: TRBD1 (6 bases). This TCR derives from a boy under two years old who had a stem cell transplant for SCID, so the T cells may come from the graft donor. CDR3: CAISRGRPPQETQYF. In DNA, the CDR3 is TGTGCGATCTCCAGGGGCCGACCCCCACAAGAGACCCAGTACTTC.